The 24 T cell receptor beta chains reported below all come from one sample, sequenced in a study of beta chain features in type 1 diabetes. Study-wide points: Significant though moderate, a shortening of TCRB CDR3s appeared in all four CD4+ subsets of Type 1 diabetes patients.

Their antigens are not known. Every isolated RNA sample was fully reverse transcribed, so sequencing captured expressed TCRB transcripts. Produced via immunoSEQ multiplex PCR; TCRdb's table is partial and in-frame only. The sample holds around 340,000 clones, approximately 9.9% seen once. Material for sequencing was central memory CD4+ T cells from blood. Source of these receptors: a man aged 30 to 45 with type 1 diabetes.

There are a few counts of this clone. The chain joins TRBV18 to TRBJ2-1; D ambiguous. The CDR3 has 13 residues. Per the germline V gene, CDR1 is KGHSH and CDR2 is LQKENI. V gave up 2 bases and J gave up 8 bases, with 10 bases separating them. CDR3 amino acids: CASSPIVRHEQFF. CDR3 DNA: TGTGCCAGCTCACCAATTGTGAGGCATGAGCAGTTCTTC.

This clone has a count of ten or more. J is TRBJ1-2 and V is TRBV11-2, with D possibly matching TRBD1 (6 bases). This CDR3 is built from 15 residues. Trimming removed 5 bases at V and 2 bases at J, with 15 bases between. CDR1 SGHAT and CDR2 FQNNGV come from the germline V gene. CDR3 protein: CASSRIITGNYGYTF. The CDR3 region has the DNA TGTGCCAGCAGCAGGATTATAACAGGGAACTATGGCTACACCTTC.

This chain connects TRBV6-5 to TRBJ2-1; 8 positions match TRBD1. The V gene's germline CDR1 is MNHEY and CDR2 SVGAGI. This CDR3 has 14 residues. V was clipped by 6 bases and J by 4 bases; unmatched bases: 5. The CDR3 spells CASRLGQAYNEQFF. The CDR3 nucleotides read TGTGCCAGCAGGCTGGGACAGGCTTACAATGAGCAGTTCTTC.

This clone appeared a few times. This chain uses TRBV7-2 with TRBJ2-7, with D possibly being TRBD1 or TRBD2 (5 bases each). With 2 bases removed from V and 2 bases from J, the gap between germline ends came to 13 bases. From germline, CDR1 is SGHTA and CDR2 FQGNSA. The CDR3 covers 15 residues. The CDR3 here is CASSLQRGLTYEQYF. In DNA, the CDR3 is TGTGCCAGCAGCTTACAACGGGGCCTAACCTACGAGCAGTACTTC. The variable domain in full, with the rest retrieved from reference TRBV7-2 and TRBJ2-7, is GAGVSQSPSNKVTEKGKDVELRCDPISGHTALYWYRQSLGQGLEFLIYFQGNSAPDKSGLPSDRFSAERTGGSVSTLTIQRTQQEDSAVYLCASSLQRGLTYEQYFGPGTRLTVT.

This clone was seen many times. The J gene is TRBJ2-1, the V gene TRBV5-1; 7 positions match TRBD1. The CDR3 consists of 14 residues. V gave up 5 bases and J gave up 3 bases; unmatched junction bases: 5. CDR1 SGHRS and CDR2 YFSETQ come from the germline V gene. The DNA of the CDR3 is TGCGCCAGCAGGCAACAGGGGAACTACAATGAGCAGTTCTTC. The encoded protein is CASRQQGNYNEQFF.

The chain combines TRBV5-1 with TRBJ2-1; D is possibly TRBD1 or TRBD2 (5 bases each). The CDR3 runs 12 residues. Germline V gives CDR1 SGHRS, CDR2 YFSETQ. The V end was cut by 4 bases, the J end by 7 bases, with 9 bases between. CDR3 region: CASSLEGNEQFF. As DNA, the CDR3 is TGCGCCAGCAGCCTCGAGGGGAATGAGCAGTTCTTC.

The V call is TRBV29-1, the J call TRBJ2-3; 10 bases are shared with TRBD1. The germline V gene encodes CDR1 SQVTM and CDR2 ANQGSEA. With 7 bases clipped from V and 0 bases from J, the junction kept 10 bases outside the gene matches. The CDR3 contains 16 residues. For the CDR3, the DNA is TGCAGCGCCCGGGACAGGGGTCGCGCCAGCACAGATACGCAGTATTTT. It is translated as CSARDRGRASTDTQYF.

The chain uses TRBV6-1 and TRBJ2-2; 11 nucleotides line up with TRBD1. The ends lost 10 bases at V and 6 bases at J; junction bases unmatched: 7. Germline V lookup: CDR1 MNHNS, CDR2 SASEGT. The CDR3 has 14 residues. This CDR3 reads CAISGQGVSGELFF. CDR3 coding DNA: TGTGCCATCTCGGGACAGGGGGTCTCCGGGGAGCTGTTTTTT.

The rearrangement links TRBV29-1 to TRBJ2-5; perhaps TRBD2 as D (6 bases). CDR3 length: 16 amino acids. Germline loops: CDR1 SQVTM, CDR2 ANQGSEA. The ends were cut back, 0 bases at V and 1 base at J, with 15 bases in the middle. CDR3 DNA sequence: TGCAGCGTTGAAGACGTCGGAGGGGCGCTCCAAGAGACCCAGTACTTC. This codes for CSVEDVGGALQETQYF. The variable domain in full, with the rest retrieved from reference TRBV29-1 and TRBJ2-5, is SAVISQKPSRDICQRGTSLTIQCQVDSQVTMMFWYRQQPGQSLTLIATANQGSEATYESGFVIDKFPISRPNLTFSTLTVSNMSPEDSSIYLCSVEDVGGALQETQYFGPGTRLLVL.

The sample holds a few counts of this clone. This chain joins TRBV7-8 and TRBJ1-5, with D unclear. CDR3 length: 13 amino acids. CDR1 and CDR2 from the germline V gene are SGHVS and FQNEAQ. With 3 bases removed from V and 5 bases from J, the gap between germline ends came to 8 bases. CDR3 sequence: CASSLDGYQPQHF. In DNA form, the CDR3 reads TGTGCCAGCAGCTTGGACGGCTATCAGCCCCAGCATTTT.

J is TRBJ2-7 and V is TRBV7-2; D is undetermined. The CDR3 totals 14 residues. From germline, CDR1 is SGHTA and CDR2 FQGNSA. The germline V and J ends were trimmed by 5 bases and 4 bases, with 15 bases remaining between them. The CDR3 loop reads CASSPTADGYEQYF. The CDR3 region has the DNA TGTGCCAGCAGCCCGACCGCCGACGGGTACGAGCAGTACTTC.

The chain is built from TRBV7-2 and TRBJ1-6, with a possible D match to TRBD1 (5 bases). The V gene's germline CDR1 is SGHTA and CDR2 FQGNSA. The CDR3 sequence is 15 residues long. V gave up 3 bases and J gave up 14 bases, with 20 bases separating them. The CDR3, as DNA: TGTGCCAGCAGCTTCAACATGGGGGGGATGGAGGCCCTCCACTTT. It codes for CASSFNMGGMEALHF.

Only one count was recorded for this clone. The chain couples TRBV28 to TRBJ1-6; perhaps TRBD1 as D (5 bases). Germline loops: CDR1 MDHEN, CDR2 SYDVKM. V lost 8 bases, J lost 7 bases, and 21 bases lay in between. CDR3 length: 16 residues. CDR3 residues: CASGQLLGRQNSPLHF. The CDR3 DNA reads TGTGCCAGCGGTCAGTTGCTGGGACGGCAAAATTCACCCCTCCACTTT.

This chain links TRBV4-3 with TRBJ1-2; a weak D match, TRBD1 (5 bases). Germline V gene lookup returns CDR1 LGHNA and CDR2 YSLEER. The CDR3 loop spans 15 amino acids. Trimming pared 1 base from V and 4 bases from J, leaving 13 bases between. Here the CDR3 reads CASSQGGDPGYGYTF. DNA of the CDR3: TGCGCCAGCAGCCAAGGGGGGGACCCGGGCTATGGCTACACCTTC.

The chain uses TRBV2 and TRBJ2-7; D uncertain. CDR3 length: 13 residues. CDR1 and CDR2 (germline): SNHLY, FYNNEI. Between the trimmed V and J ends, which lost 11 bases and 0 bases, there was a span of 14 bases. The CDR3 is CAGETPFSYEQYF. The CDR3 coding sequence is TGTGCCGGAGAGACACCCTTCTCCTACGAGCAGTACTTC.

Only a few counts were recorded for this clone. This rearrangement joins TRBV7-2 to TRBJ2-3; TRBD2 matches 7 bases. Trimming took 5 bases from V and 2 from J; bases not matched to a gene: 10. This CDR3 is built from 16 residues. Germline V gives CDR1 SGHTA, CDR2 FQGNSA. Here the CDR3 reads CASSPRGGGLTDTQYF. The CDR3, as DNA: TGTGCCAGCAGCCCCCGCGGGGGAGGCCTCACAGATACGCAGTATTTT.

This clone occurred a few times. The chain is built from TRBV29-1 and TRBJ2-1; TRBD1 matches at 9 bases. V was clipped by 4 bases and J by 9 bases; unmatched bases: 19. This CDR3 region has 17 residues. Looked up from germline, CDR1 is SQVTM and CDR2 is ANQGSEA. Here the CDR3 DNA reads TGCAGCGTTGCGAGTCCCACCGGGACAGGGCCTTGGGGTGAGCAGTTCTTC. This translates into CSVASPTGTGPWGEQFF.

A few counts support this clone. In nucleotides, the CDR3 is TGCGCCAGCAGCCAAGGATTTCAAGAGACCCAGTACTTC. Amino acid sequence: CASSQGFQETQYF. The chain combines TRBV4-1 with TRBJ2-5; D ambiguous. The CDR3 consists of 13 residues. Germline V lookup: CDR1 MGHRA, CDR2 YSYEKL. The ends were cut back, 1 base at V and 2 bases at J, with 5 bases in the middle.

In its sample, this clone was seen a few times. This chain connects TRBV9 to TRBJ2-5; D uncertain. This CDR3 is built from 14 residues. Germline values: CDR1 SGDLS, CDR2 YYNGEE. V lost 4 bases and J 7 bases, leaving 17 bases between the germline ends. The CDR3: CASSQATAWGTQYF. As DNA, the CDR3 is TGTGCCAGCAGCCAGGCTACGGCCTGGGGGACCCAGTACTTC.

This clone occurred a few times. The CDR3 sequence: CATSRDRGQPQHF. The CDR3 bases are TGTGCCACCAGCAGAGATCGGGGGCAGCCCCAGCATTTT. The chain uses TRBV15 and TRBJ1-5; TRBD1 is a possible D gene (5 bases). The V end lost 0 bases, the J end lost 7 bases, and 7 bases lay between the germline ends. Germline V CDR1 and CDR2: LNHNV, YYDKDF (reference sequence). This CDR3 is built from 13 residues.

The chain uses TRBV9 and TRBJ1-5; no clear D gene. Trimming pared 10 bases from V and 2 bases from J, leaving 16 bases between. This CDR3 comprises 14 residues. CDR1 is SGDLS and CDR2 is YYNGEE in the germline V gene. The CDR3 DNA reads TGTGCCTCCTTCGCCCCGGACGGCAATCAGCCCCAGCATTTT. It yields the protein CASFAPDGNQPQHF. Supplemented by reference TRBV9 and TRBJ1-5, the full variable domain reads DSGVTQTPKHLITATGQRVTLRCSPRSGDLSVYWYQQSLDQGLQFLIQYYNGEERAKGNILERFSAQQFPDLHSELNLSSLELGDSALYFCASFAPDGNQPQHFGDGTRLSIL.

This clone came up a few times. This chain connects TRBV15 to TRBJ2-7; no clear D gene. This CDR3 is 15 amino acids long. Trimming stripped 0 bases from V and 1 base from J, with 10 bases between. The germline gives CDR1 LNHNV, CDR2 YYDKDF (reference sequence). CDR3 coding DNA: TGTGCCACCAGCAGAGAGGTAGTGGAATCCTACGAGCAGTACTTC. As protein: CATSREVVESYEQYF.

A few counts support this clone. The chain has TRBV5-4 and TRBJ2-3; D is undetermined. The CDR3 spans 17 residues. CDR1 and CDR2 from the germline V gene are SGHNT and YYREEE (reference sequence). Between the trimmed V and J ends, which lost 0 bases and 1 base, there was a span of 15 bases. This chain's CDR3 is CASSLVKRNFGTDTQYF. In DNA, the CDR3 is TGTGCCAGCAGCTTGGTTAAGAGGAACTTCGGCACAGATACGCAGTATTTT.

This clone was counted a few times. The rearrangement uses TRBV28 and TRBJ1-2, with 7 bases that match TRBD1. The CDR3 consists of 14 residues. Germline values: CDR1 MDHEN, CDR2 SYDVKM. Losses at the gene ends were 5 bases for V and 5 bases for J; bases not matched to a gene: 8. CDR3 DNA sequence: TGTGCCAGCAGTCAGACAGGGCACGAATATGGCTACACCTTC. This sequence encodes CASSQTGHEYGYTF.